Sequencing of this T cell receptor beta chain was carried out in a study of cytomegalovirus exposure and HLA in healthy donors. Study overall: Approximately 200 million T cells yielded more than 90 million unique TCR beta sequences in earlier analysis. General study points: Later, TCR association rates were found to vary by HLA locus, highest for DRB1 and lowest for HLA-C.

CDR3 length equals 10 residues. Germline CDR1 DFQATT, CDR2 SNEGSKA (reference sequence). V lost 4 bases and J 4 bases, leaving 4 bases between the germline ends. With respect to this clone: Its cognate antigen is unknown.

PCR was performed using 60 Vbeta and 13 Jbeta primers. Original handling: Tens of millions of unique TCR beta chains, 9 million to 11 million shared, were counted in a later analysis. Clones were sequenced by immunoSEQ multiplex PCR, and TCRdb holds only the in-frame ones, with some missing. That table is the source of V, J and clone size, and D and trimming were worked out from the DNA. The profile shows some 180,000 clones, around 85% of them singletons. The TCR comes from a male donor in good health and CMV-seronegative. This chain uses TRBV20-1 with TRBJ1-1; D not certain. The sequenced sample consisted of PBMCs. The CDR3 bases are TGCAGTGCTACCTCCACTGAAGCTTTCTTT. Protein product: CSATSTEAFF.